The clone carrying this T cell receptor (beta chain) showed up just a few times. Antigen: not known. Germline V CDR1 and CDR2: LGHNA, YNFKEQ. CDR3 length: 16 residues. The trim removed 0 bases at V and 6 bases at J, leaving 6 bases unmatched. Full-length variable regions came from constant-region reverse primers plus semi-nested Nested Universal Primer A PCR. TCRdb used MiXCR to reprocess the 5' RACE reads, holding one entry per CDR3 protein. The table shows 62,000 or so distinct CDR3 sequences, with roughly 28% occurring only once. Treg sorting used a CD4+CD25+CD127-/low gate. Study outcomes and limitations: Tumor-infiltrating Treg TCR alpha and beta sequences overlapped most with tumor naive CD4+ T cells, then blood naive. The TCR gene usage of tumor memory CD4+ T cells clustered together with blood and lymph node memory CD4+ cells and with lymph node naive CD4+ cells. Whole repertoires were not studied in the larger cohort, only one V-J beta rearrangement.

The receptor was isolated from a female donor with breast cancer. The sequencing sample was made of tumor-infiltrating Tregs sorted from the breast tumor. The rearrangement joins TRBV4-2 to TRBJ2-2; the match to TRBD2 covers 8 bases. The CDR3 protein is CASSQDPSSGAGELFF. In nucleotides, the CDR3 is TGTGCCAGCAGCCAAGATCCGAGTAGCGGGGCCGGGGAGCTGTTTTTT.